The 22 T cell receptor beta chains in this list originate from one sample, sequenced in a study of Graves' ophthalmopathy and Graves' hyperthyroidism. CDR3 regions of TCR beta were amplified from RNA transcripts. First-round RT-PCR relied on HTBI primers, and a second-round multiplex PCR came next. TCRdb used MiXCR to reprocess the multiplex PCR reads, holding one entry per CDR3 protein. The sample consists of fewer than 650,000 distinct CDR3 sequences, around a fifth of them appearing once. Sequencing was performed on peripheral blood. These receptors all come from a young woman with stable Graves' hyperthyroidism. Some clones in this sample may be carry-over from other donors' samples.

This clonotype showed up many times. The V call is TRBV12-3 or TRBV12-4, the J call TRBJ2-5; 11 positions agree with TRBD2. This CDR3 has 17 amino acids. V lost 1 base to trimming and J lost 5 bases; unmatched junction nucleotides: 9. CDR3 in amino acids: CASSLGVSGGVEETQYF. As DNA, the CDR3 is TGTGCCAGCAGTTTAGGTGTTAGCGGGGGGGTGGAGGAGACCCAGTACTTC.

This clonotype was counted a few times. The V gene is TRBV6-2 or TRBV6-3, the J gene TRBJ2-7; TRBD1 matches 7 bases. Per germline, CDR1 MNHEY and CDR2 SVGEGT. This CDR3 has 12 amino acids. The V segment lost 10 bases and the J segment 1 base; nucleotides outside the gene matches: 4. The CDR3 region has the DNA TGTGCCACCGAGGGACAGTCCTACGAGCAGTACTTC. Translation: CATEGQSYEQYF.

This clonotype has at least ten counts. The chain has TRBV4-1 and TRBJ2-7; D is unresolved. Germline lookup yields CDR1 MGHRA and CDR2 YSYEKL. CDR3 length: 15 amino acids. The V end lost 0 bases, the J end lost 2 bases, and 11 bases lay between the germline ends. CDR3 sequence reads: CASSQEGVQTYEQYF. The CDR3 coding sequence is TGCGCCAGCAGCCAAGAGGGTGTCCAAACCTACGAGCAGTACTTC.

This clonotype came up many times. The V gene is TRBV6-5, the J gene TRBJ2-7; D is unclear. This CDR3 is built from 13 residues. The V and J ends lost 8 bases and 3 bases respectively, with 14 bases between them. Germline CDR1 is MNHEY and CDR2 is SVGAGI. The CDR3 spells CASEFGPHYEQYF. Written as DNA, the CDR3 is TGTGCCAGCGAATTCGGGCCACACTACGAGCAGTACTTC.

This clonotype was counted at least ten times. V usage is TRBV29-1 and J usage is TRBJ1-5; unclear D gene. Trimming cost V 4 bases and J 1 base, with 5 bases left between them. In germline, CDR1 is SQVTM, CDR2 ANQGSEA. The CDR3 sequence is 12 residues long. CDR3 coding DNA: TGCAGCGTTGGGGCGAGCAATCAGCCCCAGCATTTT. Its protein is CSVGASNQPQHF.

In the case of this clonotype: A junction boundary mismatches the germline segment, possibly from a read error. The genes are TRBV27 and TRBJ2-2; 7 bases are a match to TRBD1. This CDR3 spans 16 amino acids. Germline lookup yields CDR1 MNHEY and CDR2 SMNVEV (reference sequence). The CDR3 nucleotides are TGTGCCGGCAGTCCCTGGACAGGTCCGAACACCGGGGAGCTGTTTTTT. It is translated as CAGSPWTGPNTGELFF.

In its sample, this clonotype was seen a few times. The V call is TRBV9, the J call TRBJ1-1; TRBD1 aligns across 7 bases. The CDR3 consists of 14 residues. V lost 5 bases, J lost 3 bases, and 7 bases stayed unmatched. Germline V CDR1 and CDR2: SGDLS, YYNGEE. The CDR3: CASRTGRGDTEAFF. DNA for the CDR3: TGTGCCAGCAGGACAGGGAGAGGGGACACTGAAGCTTTCTTT.

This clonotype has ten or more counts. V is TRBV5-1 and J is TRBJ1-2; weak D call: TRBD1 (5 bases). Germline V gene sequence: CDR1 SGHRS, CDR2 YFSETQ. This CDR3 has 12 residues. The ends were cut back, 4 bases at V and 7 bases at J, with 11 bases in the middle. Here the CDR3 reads CASSPGTSGYTF. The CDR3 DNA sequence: TGCGCCAGCAGCCCCGGGACGTCTGGCTACACCTTC.

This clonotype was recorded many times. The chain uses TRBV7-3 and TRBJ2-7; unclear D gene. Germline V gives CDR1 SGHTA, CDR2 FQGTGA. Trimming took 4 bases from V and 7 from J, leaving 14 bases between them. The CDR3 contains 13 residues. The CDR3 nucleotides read TGTGCCAGCAGCTCCCGATGGGATAGAGAGCAGTACTTC. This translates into CASSSRWDREQYF.

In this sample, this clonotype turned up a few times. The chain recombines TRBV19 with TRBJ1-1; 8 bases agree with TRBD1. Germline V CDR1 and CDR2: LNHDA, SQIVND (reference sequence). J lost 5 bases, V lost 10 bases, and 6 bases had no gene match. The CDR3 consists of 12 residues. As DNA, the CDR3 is TGTGCCACCAGACAGGGGAGTACTGAAGCTTTCTTT. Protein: CATRQGSTEAFF. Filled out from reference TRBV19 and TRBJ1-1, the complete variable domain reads DGGITQSPKYLFRKEGQNVTLSCEQNLNHDAMYWYRQDPGQGLRLIYYSQIVNDFQKGDIAEGYSVSREKKESFPLTVTSAQKNPTAFYLCATRQGSTEAFFGQGTRLTVV.

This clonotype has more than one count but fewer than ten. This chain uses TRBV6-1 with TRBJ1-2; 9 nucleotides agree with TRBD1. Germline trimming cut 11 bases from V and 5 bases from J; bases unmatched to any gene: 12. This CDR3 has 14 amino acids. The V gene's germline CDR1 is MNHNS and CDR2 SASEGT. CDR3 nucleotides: TGTGCCGGTACACAGGGGGCACAAGGGTATGGCTACACCTTC. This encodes CAGTQGAQGYGYTF.

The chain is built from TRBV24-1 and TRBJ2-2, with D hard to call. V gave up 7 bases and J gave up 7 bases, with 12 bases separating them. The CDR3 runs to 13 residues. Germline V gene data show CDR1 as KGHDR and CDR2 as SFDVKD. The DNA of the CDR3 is TGTGCCACCAGGGACCAAAGGGTCGGGGAGCTGTTTTTT. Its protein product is CATRDQRVGELFF.

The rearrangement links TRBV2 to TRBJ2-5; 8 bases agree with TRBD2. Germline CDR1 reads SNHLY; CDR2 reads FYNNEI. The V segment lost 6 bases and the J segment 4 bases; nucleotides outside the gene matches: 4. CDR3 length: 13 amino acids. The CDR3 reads CASRALAGETQYF. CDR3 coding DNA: TGTGCCAGCAGGGCTCTAGCGGGAGAGACCCAGTACTTC.

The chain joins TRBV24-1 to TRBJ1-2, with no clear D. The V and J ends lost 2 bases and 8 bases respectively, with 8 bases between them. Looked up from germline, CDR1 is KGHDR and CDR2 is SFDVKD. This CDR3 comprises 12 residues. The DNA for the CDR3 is TGTGCCACCAGTGATTGGCAAAGGGGCTACACCTTC. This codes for CATSDWQRGYTF.

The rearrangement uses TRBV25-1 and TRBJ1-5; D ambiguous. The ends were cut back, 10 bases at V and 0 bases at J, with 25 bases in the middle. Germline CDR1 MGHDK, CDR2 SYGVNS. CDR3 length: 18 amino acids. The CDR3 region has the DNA TGTGCCAAGAGTGAATATTGCACGAACCAATATAGCAATCAGCCCCAGCATTTT. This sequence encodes CAKSEYCTNQYSNQPQHF.

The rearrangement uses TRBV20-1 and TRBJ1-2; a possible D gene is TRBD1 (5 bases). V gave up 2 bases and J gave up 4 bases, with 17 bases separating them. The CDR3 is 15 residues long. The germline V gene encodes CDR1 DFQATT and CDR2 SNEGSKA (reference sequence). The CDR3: CSARPTGTPTYGYTF. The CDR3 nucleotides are TGCAGTGCTAGACCCACCGGGACCCCAACCTATGGCTACACCTTC.

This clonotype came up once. CDR3 region: CASSPSGLPDGYTF. CDR3 coding DNA: TGTGCCAGCAGTCCCTCGGGCCTACCGGATGGCTACACCTTC. This chain links TRBV12-3 or TRBV12-4 with TRBJ1-2; D remains unclear. Deletions cut 5 bases from V and 6 bases from J, with 16 bases between. CDR3 length: 14 residues.

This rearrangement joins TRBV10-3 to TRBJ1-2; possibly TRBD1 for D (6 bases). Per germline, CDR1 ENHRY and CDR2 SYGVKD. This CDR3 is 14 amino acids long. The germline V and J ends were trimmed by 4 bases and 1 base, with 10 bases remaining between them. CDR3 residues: CAISGDTYNYGYTF. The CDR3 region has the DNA TGTGCCATCAGTGGGGACACCTATAACTATGGCTACACCTTC.

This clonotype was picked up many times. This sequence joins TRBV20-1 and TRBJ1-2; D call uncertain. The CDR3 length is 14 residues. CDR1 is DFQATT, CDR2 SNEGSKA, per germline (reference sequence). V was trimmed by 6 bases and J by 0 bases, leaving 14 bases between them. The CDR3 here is CSAQPGNANYGYTF. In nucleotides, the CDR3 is TGCAGTGCCCAGCCCGGGAACGCTAACTATGGCTACACCTTC.

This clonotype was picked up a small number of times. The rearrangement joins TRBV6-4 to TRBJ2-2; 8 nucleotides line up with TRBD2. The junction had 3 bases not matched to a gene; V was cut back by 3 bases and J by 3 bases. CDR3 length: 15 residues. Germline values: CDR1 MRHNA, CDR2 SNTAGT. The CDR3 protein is CASSEDGRDTGELFF. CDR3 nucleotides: TGTGCCAGCAGTGAAGACGGGAGGGACACCGGGGAGCTGTTTTTT.

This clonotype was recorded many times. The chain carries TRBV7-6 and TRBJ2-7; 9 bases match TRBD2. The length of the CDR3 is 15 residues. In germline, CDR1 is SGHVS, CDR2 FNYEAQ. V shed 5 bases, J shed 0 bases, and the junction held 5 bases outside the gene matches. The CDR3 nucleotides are TGTGCCAGCAGCCCCATAGCGGGGGACTCCTACGAGCAGTACTTC. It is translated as CASSPIAGDSYEQYF.

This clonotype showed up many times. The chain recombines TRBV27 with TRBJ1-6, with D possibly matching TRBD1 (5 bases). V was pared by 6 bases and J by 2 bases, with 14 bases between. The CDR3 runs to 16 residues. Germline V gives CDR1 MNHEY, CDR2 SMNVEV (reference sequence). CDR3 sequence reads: CASRSGTGPYNSPLHF. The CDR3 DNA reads TGTGCCAGCAGATCAGGCACGGGACCCTATAATTCACCCCTCCACTTT.